This T cell receptor beta chain was observed in a study of shared clonotypes between healthy human individuals. Turning to the study itself: Donors, aged 18 to 49, were a couple of women and three men.

The authors ran the assay at deep level. The assay was immunoSEQ multiplex PCR, and TCRdb's table has in-frame clones only and misses some. The data contain some 1,600,000 clones, 95% to 99% of them singletons. There are 13 residues in the CDR3. Looked up from germline, CDR1 is KGHSH and CDR2 is LQKENI. The V gene lost 5 bases and the J gene lost 1 base, with 8 bases spanning the gap. Broader study findings: Naive CD4 clonotypes were shared across a handful of donors at roughly 4.6%.

In regard to this clone: Its specificity is not known.

The specimen was naive CD4+ T cells sorted from blood. The subset denotes: CD45RA+ positively selected. The receptor was isolated from a man aged 25-40 years in good health. The chain employs TRBV18 and TRBJ1-1; no clear D. CDR3 sequence: CASSSDGNTEAFF. CDR3 bases: TGTGCCAGCTCATCGGACGGGAACACTGAAGCTTTCTTT.